This T cell receptor (beta chain) was obtained from a study of blood T cells in healthy people across ages. V was shortened by 1 base and J by 4 bases, with 10 bases between the two germline ends. This CDR3 region has 14 residues. Germline assignment: CDR1 SGHAT and CDR2 FQNNGV. Primers used in a second PCR of roughly 6 to 11 cycles were a sample-barcoded 5' primer and a J-beta primer mix. A single record per CDR3 protein comes from TCRdb applying MiXCR to the 5' RACE reads. The table records roughly 560,000 distinct CDR3 sequences, 24% of them present only once. This sample also appeared in a second study, on T cells of mothers and their children. This second report adds: Both sample barcodes and 2-4 random nucleotides came from the M1S primer of the second PCR. The overlap seen between related mothers and children slightly exceeded that of unrelated pairs, though not significantly.

The TCR was taken from a boy under 18 in good health. This sequence joins TRBV11-2 and TRBJ1-2; D is perhaps TRBD1 (5 bases). Material for sequencing was blood. The CDR3 loop is CASSLAQVSYGYTF. CDR3 sequence (DNA): TGTGCCAGCAGCTTAGCACAGGTCTCCTATGGCTACACCTTC.